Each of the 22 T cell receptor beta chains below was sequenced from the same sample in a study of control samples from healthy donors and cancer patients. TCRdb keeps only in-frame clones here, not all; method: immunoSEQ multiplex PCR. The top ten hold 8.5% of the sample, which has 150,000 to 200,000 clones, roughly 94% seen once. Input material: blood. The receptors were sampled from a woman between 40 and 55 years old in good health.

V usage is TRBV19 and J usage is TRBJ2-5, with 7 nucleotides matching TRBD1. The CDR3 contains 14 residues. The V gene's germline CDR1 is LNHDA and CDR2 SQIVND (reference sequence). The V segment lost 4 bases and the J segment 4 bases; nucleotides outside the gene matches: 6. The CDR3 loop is CASSSTGARETQYF. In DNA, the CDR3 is TGTGCCAGTAGTAGTACAGGGGCGAGAGAGACCCAGTACTTC.

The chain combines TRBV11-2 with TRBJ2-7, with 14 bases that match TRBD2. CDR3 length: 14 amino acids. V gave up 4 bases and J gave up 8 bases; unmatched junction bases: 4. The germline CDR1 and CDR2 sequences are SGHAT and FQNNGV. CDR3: CASSSGTSGSKQYF. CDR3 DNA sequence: TGTGCCAGCAGCTCCGGGACTAGCGGGAGTAAGCAGTACTTC.

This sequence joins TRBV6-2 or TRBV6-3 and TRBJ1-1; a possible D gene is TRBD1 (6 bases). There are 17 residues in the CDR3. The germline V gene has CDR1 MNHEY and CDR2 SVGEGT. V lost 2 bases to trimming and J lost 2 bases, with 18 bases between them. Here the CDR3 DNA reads TGTGCCAGCAGTTACGGGGGACTCCTGGGGGCTAACACTGAAGCTTTCTTT. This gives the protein CASSYGGLLGANTEAFF.

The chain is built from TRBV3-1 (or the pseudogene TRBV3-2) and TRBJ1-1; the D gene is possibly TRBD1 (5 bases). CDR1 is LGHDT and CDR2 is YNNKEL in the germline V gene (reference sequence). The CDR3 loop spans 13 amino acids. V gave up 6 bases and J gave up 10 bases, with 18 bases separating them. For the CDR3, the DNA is TGTGCCAGCAGGCATGGCCAGGGAGGTGGAGCTTTCTTT. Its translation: CASRHGQGGGAFF.

The CDR3 region is CASSSQGSSPLHF. The DNA of the CDR3 is TGTGCCAGCAGTTCACAGGGGAGTTCACCCCTCCACTTT. This rearrangement joins TRBV6-5 to TRBJ1-6; 7 positions agree with TRBD1. In germline, CDR1 is MNHEY, CDR2 SVGAGI. V was clipped by 4 bases and J by 9 bases; unmatched bases: 3. The CDR3 has 13 amino acids.

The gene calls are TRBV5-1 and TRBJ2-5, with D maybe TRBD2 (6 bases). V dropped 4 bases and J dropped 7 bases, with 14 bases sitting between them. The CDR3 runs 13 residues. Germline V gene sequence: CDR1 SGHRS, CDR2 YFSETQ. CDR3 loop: CASSHDLEGTQYF. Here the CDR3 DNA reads TGCGCCAGCAGCCATGACTTGGAGGGGACCCAGTACTTC.

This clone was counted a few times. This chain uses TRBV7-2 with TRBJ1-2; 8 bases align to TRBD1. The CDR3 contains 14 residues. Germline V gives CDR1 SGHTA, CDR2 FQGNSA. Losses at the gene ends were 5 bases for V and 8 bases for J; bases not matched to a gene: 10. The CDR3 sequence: CASSLRTGSRGYTF. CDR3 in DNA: TGTGCCAGCAGCCTTAGGACAGGGAGTCGCGGCTACACCTTC.

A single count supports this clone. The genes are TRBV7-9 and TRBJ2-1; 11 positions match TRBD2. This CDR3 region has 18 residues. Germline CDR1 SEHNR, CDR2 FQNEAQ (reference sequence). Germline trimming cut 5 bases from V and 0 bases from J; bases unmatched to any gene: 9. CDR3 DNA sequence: TGTGCCAGCAGCCGAAGTTCTAGCGGGGGGAGCTCCTACAATGAGCAGTTCTTC. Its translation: CASSRSSSGGSSYNEQFF.

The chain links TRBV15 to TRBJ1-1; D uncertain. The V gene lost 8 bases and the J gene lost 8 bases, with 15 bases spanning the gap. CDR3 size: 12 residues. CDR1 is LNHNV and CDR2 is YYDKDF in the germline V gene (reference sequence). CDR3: CATSASTPEAFF. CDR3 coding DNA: TGTGCCACCTCCGCCAGCACCCCCGAAGCTTTCTTT.

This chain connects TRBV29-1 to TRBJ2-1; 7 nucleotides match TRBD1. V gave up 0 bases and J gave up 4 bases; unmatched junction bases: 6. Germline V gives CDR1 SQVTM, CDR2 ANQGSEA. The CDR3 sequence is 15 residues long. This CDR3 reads CSVEDLGQMYNEQFF. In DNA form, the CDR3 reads TGCAGCGTTGAAGATTTGGGACAGATGTACAATGAGCAGTTCTTC.

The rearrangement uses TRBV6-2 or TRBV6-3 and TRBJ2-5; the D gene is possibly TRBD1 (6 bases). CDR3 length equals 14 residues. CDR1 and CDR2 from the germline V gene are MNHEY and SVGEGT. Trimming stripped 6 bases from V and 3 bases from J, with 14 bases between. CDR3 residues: CASSGQLREETQYF. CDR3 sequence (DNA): TGTGCCAGCAGCGGACAGCTTAGGGAAGAGACCCAGTACTTC.

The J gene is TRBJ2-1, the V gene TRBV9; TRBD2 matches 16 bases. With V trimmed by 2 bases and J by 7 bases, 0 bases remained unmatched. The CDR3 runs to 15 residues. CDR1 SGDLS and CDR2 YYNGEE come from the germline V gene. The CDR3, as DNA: TGTGCCAGCAGCGTGGGACTAGCGGGGGGGAATGAGCAGTTCTTC. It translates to CASSVGLAGGNEQFF.

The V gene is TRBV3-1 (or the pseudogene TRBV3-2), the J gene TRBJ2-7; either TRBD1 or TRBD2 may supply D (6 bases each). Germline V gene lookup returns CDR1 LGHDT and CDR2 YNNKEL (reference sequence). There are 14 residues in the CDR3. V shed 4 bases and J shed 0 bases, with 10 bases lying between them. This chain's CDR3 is CASSLKGGSYEQYF. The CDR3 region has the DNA TGTGCCAGCAGCCTGAAGGGGGGCTCCTACGAGCAGTACTTC.

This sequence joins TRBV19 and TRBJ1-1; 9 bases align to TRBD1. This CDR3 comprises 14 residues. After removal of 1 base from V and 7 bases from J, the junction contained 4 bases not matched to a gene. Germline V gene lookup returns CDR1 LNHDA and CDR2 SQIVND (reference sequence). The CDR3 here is CASSIGTGVVEAFF. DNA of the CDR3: TGTGCCAGTAGTATAGGGACAGGGGTTGTTGAAGCTTTCTTT. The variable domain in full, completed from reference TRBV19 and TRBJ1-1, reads DGGITQSPKYLFRKEGQNVTLSCEQNLNHDAMYWYRQDPGQGLRLIYYSQIVNDFQKGDIAEGYSVSREKKESFPLTVTSAQKNPTAFYLCASSIGTGVVEAFFGQGTRLTVV.

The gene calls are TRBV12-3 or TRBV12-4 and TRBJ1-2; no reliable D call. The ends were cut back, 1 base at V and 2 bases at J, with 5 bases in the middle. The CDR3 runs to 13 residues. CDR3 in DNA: TGTGCCAGCAGTTTAGGACCAAACTATGGCTACACCTTC. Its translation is CASSLGPNYGYTF.

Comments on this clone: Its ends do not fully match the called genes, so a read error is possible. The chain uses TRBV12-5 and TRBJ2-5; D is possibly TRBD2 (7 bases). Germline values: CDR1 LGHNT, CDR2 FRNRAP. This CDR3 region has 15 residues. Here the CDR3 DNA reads TGTGCTCGTGGGCCGGGGGGCGGGGGACAAGAGACCCAGTACTTC. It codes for CARGPGGGGQETQYF. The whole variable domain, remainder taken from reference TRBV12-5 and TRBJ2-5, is DARVTQTPRHKVTEMGQEVTMRCQPILGHNTVFWYRQTMMQGLELLAYFRNRAPLDDSGMPKDRFSAEMPDATLATLKIQPSEPRDSAVYFCARGPGGGGQETQYFGPGTRLLVL.

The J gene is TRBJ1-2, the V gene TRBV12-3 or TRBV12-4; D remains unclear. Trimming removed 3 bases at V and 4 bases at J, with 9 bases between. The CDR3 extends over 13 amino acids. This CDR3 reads CASSFYRLYGYTF. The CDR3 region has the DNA TGTGCCAGCAGTTTTTACAGACTCTATGGCTACACCTTC.

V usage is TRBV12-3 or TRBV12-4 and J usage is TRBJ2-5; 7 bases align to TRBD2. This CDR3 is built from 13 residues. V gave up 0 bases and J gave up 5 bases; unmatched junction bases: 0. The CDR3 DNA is TGTGCCAGCAGTTTAGCGGGGGGGGAGACCCAGTACTTC. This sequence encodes CASSLAGGETQYF.

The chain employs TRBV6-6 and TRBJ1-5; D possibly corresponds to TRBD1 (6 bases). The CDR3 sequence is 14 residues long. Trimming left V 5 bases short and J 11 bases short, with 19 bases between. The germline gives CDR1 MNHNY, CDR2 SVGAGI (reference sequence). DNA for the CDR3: TGTGCCAGCAGTATGGACAGCGGCCCTCTAACCCAGCATTTT. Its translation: CASSMDSGPLTQHF.

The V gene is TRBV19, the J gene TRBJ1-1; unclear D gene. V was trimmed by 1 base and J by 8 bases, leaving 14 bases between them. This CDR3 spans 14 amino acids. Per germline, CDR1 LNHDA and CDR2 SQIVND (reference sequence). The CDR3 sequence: CASSIVHSEAEAFF. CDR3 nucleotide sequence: TGTGCCAGTAGTATAGTGCATTCGGAAGCAGAAGCTTTCTTT.

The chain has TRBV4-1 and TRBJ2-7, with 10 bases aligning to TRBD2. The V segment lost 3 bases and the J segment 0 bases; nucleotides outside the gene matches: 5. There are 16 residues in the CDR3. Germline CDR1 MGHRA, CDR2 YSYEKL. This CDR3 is CASSQGLAGASYEQYF. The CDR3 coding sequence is TGCGCCAGCAGCCAGGGTCTAGCGGGGGCCTCCTACGAGCAGTACTTC.

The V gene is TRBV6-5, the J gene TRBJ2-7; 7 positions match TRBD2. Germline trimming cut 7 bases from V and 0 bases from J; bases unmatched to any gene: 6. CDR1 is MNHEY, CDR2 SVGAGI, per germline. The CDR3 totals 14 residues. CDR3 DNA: TGTGCCAGCAAAGAGGCTAGCGGCTCCTACGAGCAGTACTTC. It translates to CASKEASGSYEQYF.